The sequence of this T cell receptor beta chain was determined in a study of early T cells in non-severe SARS-CoV-2 infection. Study-level background: Chains were unpaired, as sequencing was done on bulk RNA from unsorted whole blood.

Attachment of unique molecular identifiers was made to individual cDNA molecules. Using its own MiXCR run on the 5' RACE reads, TCRdb lists one record per CDR3 protein. This table has approximately 76,000 distinct CDR3 sequences, about 12% appearing once. The CDR3 covers 17 residues. Germline V gene sequence: CDR1 SGHVS, CDR2 FNYEAQ. Losses at the gene ends were 2 bases for V and 3 bases for J; bases not matched to a gene: 8. Study-wide results and limits: Database matching using VDJdb favored anti-spike CD8 responses, with private and CD4 specificities left missing.

Comment on this clonotype: What it recognizes is unknown.

The rearrangement links TRBV7-6 to TRBJ2-3; 10 bases map to TRBD2. The sequence derives from an adult who was a healthcare worker with PCR-confirmed SARS-CoV-2 infection or an uninfected control (not recorded which). Source material: whole blood. In DNA form, the CDR3 reads TGTGCCAGCAGCTTACGCCTAGCGGGAGACTTAACAGATACGCAGTATTTT. Its protein product is CASSLRLAGDLTDTQYF.